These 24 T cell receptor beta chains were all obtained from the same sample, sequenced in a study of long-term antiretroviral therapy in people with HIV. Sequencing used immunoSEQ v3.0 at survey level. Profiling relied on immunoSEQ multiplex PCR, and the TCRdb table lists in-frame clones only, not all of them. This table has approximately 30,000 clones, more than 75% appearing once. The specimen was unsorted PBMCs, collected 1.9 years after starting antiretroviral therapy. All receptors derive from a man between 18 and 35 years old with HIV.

The CDR3 here is CASSIRQGREGYEQYF. CDR3 in DNA: TGTGCCAGTAGTATCCGACAGGGTCGCGAGGGCTACGAGCAGTACTTC. The chain has TRBV19 and TRBJ2-7, with 7 bases lining up with TRBD1. The V gene end was trimmed by 3 bases and the J gene end by 3 bases; junction bases not matched to a gene: 11. The CDR3 contains 16 residues. CDR1 LNHDA and CDR2 SQIVND come from the germline V gene (reference sequence).

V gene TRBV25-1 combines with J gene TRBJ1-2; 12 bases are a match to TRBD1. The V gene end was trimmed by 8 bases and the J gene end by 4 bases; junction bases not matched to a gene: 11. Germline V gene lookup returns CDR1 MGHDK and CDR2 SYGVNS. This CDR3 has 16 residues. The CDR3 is CASGGTGGAKTYGYTF. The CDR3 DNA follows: TGTGCCAGCGGGGGGACAGGGGGCGCGAAAACCTATGGCTACACCTTC.

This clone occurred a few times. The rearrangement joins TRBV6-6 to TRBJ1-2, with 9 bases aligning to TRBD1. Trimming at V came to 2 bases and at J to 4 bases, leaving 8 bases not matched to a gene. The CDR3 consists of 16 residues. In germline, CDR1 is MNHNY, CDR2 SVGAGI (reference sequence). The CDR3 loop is CASSYLVGTGTYGYTF. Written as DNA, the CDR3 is TGTGCCAGCAGTTACCTGGTCGGGACAGGGACCTATGGCTACACCTTC.

Here the CDR3 reads CASSTSSGPGELFF. Here the CDR3 DNA reads TGTGCCAGTAGTACCTCCTCAGGACCCGGGGAGCTGTTTTTT. The genes are TRBV19 and TRBJ2-2; D is ambiguous. This CDR3 contains 14 residues. The V end was cut by 4 bases, the J end by 6 bases, with 12 bases between. Germline CDR1 reads LNHDA; CDR2 reads SQIVND (reference sequence).

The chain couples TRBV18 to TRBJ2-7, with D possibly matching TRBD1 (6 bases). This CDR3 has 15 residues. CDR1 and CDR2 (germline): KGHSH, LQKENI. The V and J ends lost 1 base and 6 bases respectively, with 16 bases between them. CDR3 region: CASSPQGGRDGEQYV. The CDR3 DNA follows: TGTGCCAGCTCACCACAAGGGGGAAGGGACGGCGAGCAGTACGTC.

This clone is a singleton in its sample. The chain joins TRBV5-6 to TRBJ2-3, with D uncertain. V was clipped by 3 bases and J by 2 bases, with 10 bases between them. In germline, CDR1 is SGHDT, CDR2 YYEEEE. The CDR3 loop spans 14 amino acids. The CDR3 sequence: CASSSDPLTDTQYF. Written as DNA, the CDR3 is TGTGCCAGCAGCTCCGACCCCCTCACAGATACGCAGTATTTT.

The CDR3 coding sequence is TGTGCCTGGAGTTCCTCTGGAAACACCATATATTTT. It yields the protein CAWSSSGNTIYF. The chain recombines TRBV30 with TRBJ1-3; no firm D call. The CDR3 covers 12 residues. Trimming took off 2 bases at V and 0 bases at J, with 2 bases between the two ends. The germline V gene has CDR1 GTSNPN and CDR2 SVGIG (reference sequence).

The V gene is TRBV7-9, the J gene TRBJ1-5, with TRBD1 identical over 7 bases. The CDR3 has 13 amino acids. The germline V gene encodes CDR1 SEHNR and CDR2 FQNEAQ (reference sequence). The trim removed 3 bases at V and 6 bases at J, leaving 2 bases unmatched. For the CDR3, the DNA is TGTGCCAGCAGCTTTGGGACAGCTCAGCCCCAGCATTTT. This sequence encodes CASSFGTAQPQHF.

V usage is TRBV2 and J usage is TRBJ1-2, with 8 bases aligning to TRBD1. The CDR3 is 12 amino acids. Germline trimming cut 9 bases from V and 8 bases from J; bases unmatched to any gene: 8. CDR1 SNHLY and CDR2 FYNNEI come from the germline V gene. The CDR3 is CARMGQEDGYTF. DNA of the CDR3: TGTGCCAGAATGGGACAGGAAGACGGCTACACCTTC. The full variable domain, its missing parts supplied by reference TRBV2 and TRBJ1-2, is EPEVTQTPSHQVTQMGQEVILRCVPISNHLYFYWYRQILGQKVEFLVSFYNNEISEKSEIFDDQFSVERPDGSNFTLKIRSTKLEDSAMYFCARMGQEDGYTFGSGTRLTVV.

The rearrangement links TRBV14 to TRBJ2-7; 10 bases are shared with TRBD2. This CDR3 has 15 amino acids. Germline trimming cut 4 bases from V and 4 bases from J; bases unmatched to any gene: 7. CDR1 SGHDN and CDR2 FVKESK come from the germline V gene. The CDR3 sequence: CASSPLSGGAYEQYV. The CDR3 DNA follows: TGTGCCAGCAGCCCACTAAGCGGGGGGGCATACGAGCAGTACGTC.

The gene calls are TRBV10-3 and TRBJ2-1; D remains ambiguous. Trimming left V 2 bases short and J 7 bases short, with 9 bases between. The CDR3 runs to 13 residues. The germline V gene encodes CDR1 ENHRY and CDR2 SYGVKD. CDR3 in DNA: TGTGCCATCAGTGAGGAGGAATCGAATGAGCAGTTCTTC. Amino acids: CAISEEESNEQFF.

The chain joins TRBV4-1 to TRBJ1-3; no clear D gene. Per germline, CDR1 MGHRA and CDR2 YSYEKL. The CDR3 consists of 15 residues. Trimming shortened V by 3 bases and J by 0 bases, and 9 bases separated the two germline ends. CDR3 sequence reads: CASSHLPISGNTIYF. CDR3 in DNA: TGCGCCAGCAGCCATCTGCCTATCTCTGGAAACACCATATATTTT.

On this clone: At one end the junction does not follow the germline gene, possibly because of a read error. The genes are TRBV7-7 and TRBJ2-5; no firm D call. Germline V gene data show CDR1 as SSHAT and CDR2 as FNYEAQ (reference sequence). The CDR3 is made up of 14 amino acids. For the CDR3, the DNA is TGTGCTAGCAGCTTAGATGGTTCCCAAGAGACCCAGTACTTC. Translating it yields CASSLDGSQETQYF.

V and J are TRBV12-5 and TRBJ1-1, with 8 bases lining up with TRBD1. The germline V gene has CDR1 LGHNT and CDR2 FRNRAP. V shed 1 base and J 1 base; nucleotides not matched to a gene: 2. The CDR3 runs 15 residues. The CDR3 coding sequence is TGTGCTAGTGGTTTGGGGGACAGGCGGAACACTGAAGCTTTCTTT. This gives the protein CASGLGDRRNTEAFF.

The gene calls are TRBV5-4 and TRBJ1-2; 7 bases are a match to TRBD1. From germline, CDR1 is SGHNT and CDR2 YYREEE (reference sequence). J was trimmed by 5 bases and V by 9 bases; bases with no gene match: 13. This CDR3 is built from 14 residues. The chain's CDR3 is CATLTTGAGYGYTF. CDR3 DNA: TGTGCCACCCTAACTACAGGGGCCGGATATGGCTACACCTTC.

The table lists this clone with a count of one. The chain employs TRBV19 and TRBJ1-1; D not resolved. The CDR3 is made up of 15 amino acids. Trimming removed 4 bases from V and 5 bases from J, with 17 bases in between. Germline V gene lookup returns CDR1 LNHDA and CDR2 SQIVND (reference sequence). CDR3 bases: TGTGCCAGTAGTAGTTTGGCGGGGTTTGGGACTGAAGCTTTCTTT. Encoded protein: CASSSLAGFGTEAFF.

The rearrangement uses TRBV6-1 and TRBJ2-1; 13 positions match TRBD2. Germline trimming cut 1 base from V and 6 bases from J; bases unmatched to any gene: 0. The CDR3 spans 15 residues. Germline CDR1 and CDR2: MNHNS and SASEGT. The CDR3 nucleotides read TGTGCCAGCAGTGAAGGACTAGCGGGGGGCAATGAGCAGTTCTTC. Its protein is CASSEGLAGGNEQFF.

The DNA for the CDR3 is TGTGCCATCAGTGAGGGGACAGGGGCAGATACGCAGTATTTT. Protein sequence: CAISEGTGADTQYF. The J gene is TRBJ2-3, the V gene TRBV10-3; 10 nucleotides match TRBD1. The CDR3 has 14 amino acids. V dropped 2 bases and J dropped 4; count of bases not matched to a gene: 0. Germline assignment: CDR1 ENHRY and CDR2 SYGVKD.

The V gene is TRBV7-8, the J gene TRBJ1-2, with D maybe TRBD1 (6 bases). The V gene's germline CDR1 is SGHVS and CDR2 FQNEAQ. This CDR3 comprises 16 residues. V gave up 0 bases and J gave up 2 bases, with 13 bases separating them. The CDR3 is CASSLAPTGSNYGYTF. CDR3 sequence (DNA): TGTGCCAGCAGCTTAGCTCCCACAGGGTCCAACTATGGCTACACCTTC.

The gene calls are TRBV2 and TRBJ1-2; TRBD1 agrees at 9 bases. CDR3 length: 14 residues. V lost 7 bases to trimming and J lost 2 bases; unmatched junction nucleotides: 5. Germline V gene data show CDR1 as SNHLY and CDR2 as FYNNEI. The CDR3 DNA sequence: TGTGCCAGCAAGCGGACAGGGGAGAACTATGGCTACACCTTC. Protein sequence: CASKRTGENYGYTF.

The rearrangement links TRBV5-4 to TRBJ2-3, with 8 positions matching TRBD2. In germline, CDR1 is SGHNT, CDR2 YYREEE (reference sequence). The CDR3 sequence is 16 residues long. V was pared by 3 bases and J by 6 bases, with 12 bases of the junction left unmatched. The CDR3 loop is CASSSLQRGSFDTQYF. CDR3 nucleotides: TGTGCCAGCAGCTCTCTTCAGCGGGGGTCTTTTGATACGCAGTATTTT.

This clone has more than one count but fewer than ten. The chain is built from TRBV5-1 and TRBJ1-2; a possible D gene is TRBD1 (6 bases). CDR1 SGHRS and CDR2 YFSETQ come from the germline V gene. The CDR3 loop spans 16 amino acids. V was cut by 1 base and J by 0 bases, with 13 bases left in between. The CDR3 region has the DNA TGCGCCAGCAGCTTGACAACAGGGTCAGCTAACTATGGCTACACCTTC. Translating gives CASSLTTGSANYGYTF.

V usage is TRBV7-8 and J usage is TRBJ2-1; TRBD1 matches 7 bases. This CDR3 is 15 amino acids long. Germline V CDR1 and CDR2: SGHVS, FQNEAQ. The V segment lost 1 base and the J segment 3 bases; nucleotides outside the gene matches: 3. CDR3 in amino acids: CASSLEWDSYNEQFF. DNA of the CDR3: TGTGCCAGCAGCTTAGAATGGGACAGCTACAATGAGCAGTTCTTC.

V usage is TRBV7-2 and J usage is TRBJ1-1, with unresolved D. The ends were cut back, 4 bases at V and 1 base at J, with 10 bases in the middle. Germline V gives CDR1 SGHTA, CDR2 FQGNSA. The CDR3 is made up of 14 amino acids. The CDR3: CASSSERGNTEAFF. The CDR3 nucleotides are TGTGCCAGCAGCTCTGAGAGAGGGAACACTGAAGCTTTCTTT.